These 10 T cell receptor beta chains came from one sample sequenced in a study of blood T cell repertoires in COVID-19. Some clones are missing from TCRdb's copy, which holds only in-frame ones; the method was immunoSEQ multiplex PCR. Of some 400,000 clones in the sample, around nine tenths were seen once. Sequencing was carried out using PBMCs or T cells enriched from blood (not recorded which). These TCRs come from a woman aged 25-40 years who had recovered from COVID-19.

This clone showed up just a few times. The germline gene is not matched at one end of the junction; a read error may be the cause. This chain's CDR3 is CASSEETQYF. The DNA of the CDR3 is TGTGCCAGCAGCGAAGAGACCCAGTACTTC. The rearrangement uses TRBV6-1 and TRBJ2-5, with no clear D. The CDR3 loop spans 10 amino acids. Germline CDR1 is MNHNS and CDR2 is SASEGT.

This clone was counted between two and nine times. V usage is TRBV3-1 (or the pseudogene TRBV3-2) and J usage is TRBJ2-5, with D possibly TRBD1 on 5 matching bases. This CDR3 has 14 residues. Between the trimmed V and J ends, which lost 1 base and 2 bases, there was a span of 8 bases. Per the germline V gene, CDR1 is LGHDT and CDR2 is YNNKEL (reference sequence). CDR3 protein: CASSQGQIQETQYF. The DNA for the CDR3 is TGTGCCAGCAGCCAAGGACAGATACAAGAGACCCAGTACTTC.

This clone came up once. V and J are TRBV18 and TRBJ2-7, with 9 bases identical to TRBD2. The ends lost 2 bases at V and 2 bases at J; junction bases unmatched: 10. CDR1 and CDR2 (germline): KGHSH, LQKENI. The CDR3 runs to 17 residues. The DNA of the CDR3 is TGTGCCAGCTCACCAAGTTCGGGACTAGCTGCAACCTACGAGCAGTACTTC. Translated, it gives CASSPSSGLAATYEQYF.

The chain couples TRBV6-2 or TRBV6-3 to TRBJ2-3, with 13 bases that match TRBD2. The trim removed 0 bases at V and 4 bases at J, leaving 7 bases unmatched. CDR1 is MNHEY, CDR2 SVGEGT, per germline. The CDR3 length is 18 residues. CDR3 region: CASSYSQRLAGGADTQYF. CDR3 sequence (DNA): TGTGCCAGCAGTTACTCCCAGCGACTAGCGGGAGGTGCAGATACGCAGTATTTT.

The genes are TRBV7-8 and TRBJ2-7; D unresolved. Trimming stripped 3 bases from V and 3 bases from J, with 12 bases between. The CDR3 has 14 amino acids. Germline loops: CDR1 SGHVS, CDR2 FQNEAQ. This CDR3 is CASSFSSPGYEQYF. The CDR3 DNA follows: TGTGCCAGCAGCTTTTCCAGTCCGGGCTACGAGCAGTACTTC.

The chain couples TRBV18 to TRBJ1-2, with 9 nucleotides matching TRBD1. Germline V gene lookup returns CDR1 KGHSH and CDR2 LQKENI. The V and J ends lost 3 bases and 1 base, in that order; junction bases with no gene match: 3. This CDR3 comprises 15 residues. For the CDR3, the DNA is TGTGCCAGCTCACCGGGGACAGGGAGTAACTATGGCTACACCTTC. Translation: CASSPGTGSNYGYTF.

The chain is built from TRBV18 and TRBJ1-5, with D unclear. This CDR3 region has 14 residues. The germline CDR1 and CDR2 sequences are KGHSH and LQKENI. Deletions cut 3 bases from V and 1 base from J, with 7 bases between. The CDR3 spells CASSPAQSNQPQHF. CDR3 in DNA: TGTGCCAGCTCACCGGCACAGAGCAATCAGCCCCAGCATTTT.

The chain uses TRBV27 and TRBJ2-7; possible D gene TRBD2, 5 bases. V was clipped by 3 bases and J by 2 bases, with 8 bases between them. Germline V gene lookup returns CDR1 MNHEY and CDR2 SMNVEV (reference sequence). CDR3 length: 13 amino acids. This CDR3 is CASSFVGTYEQYF. CDR3 sequence (DNA): TGTGCCAGCAGTTTTGTCGGGACCTACGAGCAGTACTTC.

The chain recombines TRBV7-8 with TRBJ2-7; D is possibly TRBD1 (6 bases). The CDR3 totals 14 residues. Germline-derived CDR1 and CDR2 are SGHVS and FQNEAQ. Trimming pared 0 bases from V and 1 base from J, leaving 7 bases between. CDR3: CASSLAGTSYEQYF. The CDR3 DNA reads TGTGCCAGCAGCTTAGCCGGGACATCCTACGAGCAGTACTTC.

The rearrangement joins TRBV28 to TRBJ1-4; 9 bases align to TRBD1. V lost 7 bases, J lost 1 base, and 13 bases stayed unmatched. Germline loops: CDR1 MDHEN, CDR2 SYDVKM. The CDR3 length is 18 residues. As DNA, the CDR3 is TGTGCCAGCATTCCGGGACAGGGATGGTTGGTAACTAATGAAAAACTGTTTTTT. Translated: CASIPGQGWLVTNEKLFF.